This T cell receptor beta chain was recovered during a study of graft-versus-host responses after intestinal transplantation. CDR3 size: 16 residues. The germline gives CDR1 SGHVS, CDR2 FNYEAQ. V trimming: 2 bases; J trimming: 4 bases; junction bases outside the gene matches: 7. Generated by immunoSEQ multiplex PCR, the TCRdb table keeps only in-frame clones and is missing some. Here the sample spans over 65,000 clones, roughly 90% being singletons. As concerns this clone: The antigen is undetermined.

Findings of the study overall: Recipient marrow showed GvH clones, some seen first in ileum or blood.

The sequenced sample was PBMCs, obtained 98 days after intestinal transplantation. The rearrangement uses TRBV7-6 and TRBJ2-5; 10 positions match TRBD2. This TCR derives from a human patient who received an intestinal transplant, so some T cells may come from the graft donor. CDR3 loop: CASSLTSSGRRETQYF. In nucleotides, the CDR3 is TGTGCCAGCAGCTTAACGAGTAGCGGGAGGAGAGAGACCCAGTACTTC. Drawing the rest from reference TRBV7-6 and TRBJ2-5, the complete variable domain is GAGVSQSPRYKVTKRGQDVALRCDPISGHVSLYWYRQALGQGPEFLTYFNYEAQQDKSGLPNDRFSAERPEGSISTLTIQRTEQRDSAMYRCASSLTSSGRRETQYFGPGTRLLVL.